The 27 T cell receptor beta chains in this list originate from one sample, sequenced in a study of T cells in Graves' hyperthyroidism and ophthalmopathy. Authors of the study amplified TCR beta CDR3 regions from RNA transcripts. In the first-round RT-PCR of the TCR CDR3, the HTBI primer set was used. TCRdb redid the calling of the multiplex PCR reads with MiXCR, one entry per CDR3 protein. The table lists roughly 330,000 distinct CDR3 sequences, roughly 15% of them singletons. Sequencing used blood. The receptor set was obtained from a man aged 30 to 39 with Graves' hyperthyroidism.

V and J are TRBV5-8 and TRBJ2-7, with 10 bases matching TRBD1. Germline V gives CDR1 SGHTS, CDR2 YDEGEE. CDR3 length: 15 amino acids. J gave up 4 bases and V 4 bases, and 8 bases lay outside the gene matches. The CDR3, as DNA: TGTGCCAGCAGCATGGAAGGACAGGGGGATTACGAGCAGTACTTC. This sequence encodes CASSMEGQGDYEQYF.

This clonotype was observed many times. This sequence joins TRBV28 and TRBJ2-3; D is unresolved. Germline loops: CDR1 MDHEN, CDR2 SYDVKM. V gave up 10 bases and J gave up 5 bases, with 19 bases separating them. The CDR3 runs to 14 residues. CDR3 sequence (DNA): TGTGCCACCCGATGGGTCTATTGGGGAGATACGCAGTATTTT. Protein product: CATRWVYWGDTQYF.

This clonotype came up many times. This sequence joins TRBV5-1 and TRBJ1-5; D call uncertain. V was shortened by 1 base and J by 2 bases, with 10 bases between the two germline ends. The CDR3 covers 15 residues. Germline assignment: CDR1 SGHRS and CDR2 YFSETQ. CDR3 amino acids: CASSLYSGGNQPQHF. The CDR3 DNA follows: TGCGCCAGCAGCTTGTACTCAGGAGGCAATCAGCCCCAGCATTTT.

This clonotype was picked up many times. V and J are TRBV3-1 and TRBJ1-1; D may be TRBD1 (6 bases). The CDR3 runs to 16 residues. V was pared by 4 bases and J by 7 bases, with 22 bases between. The germline V gene encodes CDR1 LGHDT and CDR2 YNNKEL (reference sequence). The CDR3 DNA reads as TGTGCCAGCAGCCGAAAGCTGAGGGGGGGGGCCGGTGAAGCTTTCTTT. This codes for CASSRKLRGGAGEAFF.

This clonotype was seen at least ten times. This chain joins TRBV12-3 or TRBV12-4 and TRBJ2-7, with 8 bases fitting TRBD1. The CDR3 loop spans 14 amino acids. V dropped 3 bases and J dropped 2; count of bases not matched to a gene: 3. CDR3 nucleotide sequence: TGTGCCAGCAGTTTGACAGGGGCTGCCTACGAGCAGTACTTC. This gives the protein CASSLTGAAYEQYF.

This clonotype was found a few times. Here the CDR3 reads CATSDLPGTGGLNTEAFF. The CDR3 region has the DNA TGTGCCACCAGTGATTTGCCCGGGACAGGGGGTTTGAACACTGAAGCTTTCTTT. The V call is TRBV24-1, the J call TRBJ1-1, with 11 nucleotides matching TRBD1. This CDR3 comprises 18 residues. Germline-derived CDR1 and CDR2 are KGHDR and SFDVKD. The V segment lost 0 bases and the J segment 0 bases; nucleotides outside the gene matches: 5.

The V gene is TRBV4-2, the J gene TRBJ1-2; possibly TRBD1 for D (6 bases). The CDR3 extends over 17 amino acids. Germline V gene data show CDR1 as LGHNA and CDR2 as YNFKEQ. The V end lost 3 bases, the J end lost 0 bases, and 17 bases lay between the germline ends. The CDR3 protein is CASSQDSGQNANYGYTF. CDR3 in DNA: TGTGCCAGCAGCCAGGATTCCGGACAGAACGCTAACTATGGCTACACCTTC.

This clonotype was recorded a few times. The junction differs from germline at one of its ends, possibly a read error. The gene calls are TRBV27 and TRBJ2-7, with a tentative D call TRBD1 (6 bases). Germline CDR1 and CDR2: MNHEY and SMNVEV (reference sequence). CDR3 size: 16 residues. In DNA, the CDR3 is TGTGCCGGCAGAGGGGGACCATCGACGTCCTACTACGAGCAGTACTTC. This codes for CAGRGGPSTSYYEQYF.

Notes on this clonotype: One end of the junction varies from germline; a read error may be responsible. V gene TRBV11-2 combines with J gene TRBJ2-1; 7 bases map to TRBD2. From germline, CDR1 is SGHAT and CDR2 FQNNGV. The CDR3 is 16 amino acids. CDR3 nucleotide sequence: TGTGCCAGCCGCCCAGAGTACGCGGGAGACGGCAATGGGCAGTTCTTC. This sequence encodes CASRPEYAGDGNGQFF.

This clonotype was counted at least ten times. The chain carries TRBV2 and TRBJ2-3; 11 bases fit TRBD1. Germline V gene lookup returns CDR1 SNHLY and CDR2 FYNNEI. The V gene end was trimmed by 8 bases and the J gene end by 4 bases; junction bases not matched to a gene: 5. The CDR3 has 14 residues. The CDR3 DNA reads as TGTGCCAGCCGGGACAGGGGGTTGTCAGATACGCAGTATTTT. As protein: CASRDRGLSDTQYF.

This clonotype showed up just a few times. This chain joins TRBV12-3 or TRBV12-4 and TRBJ2-2; 12 bases are shared with TRBD2. The CDR3 is made up of 17 amino acids. J lost 6 bases, V lost 6 bases, and 11 bases had no gene match. This CDR3 reads CASRILSGTSGPGELFF. The DNA for the CDR3 is TGTGCCAGCAGAATCCTCTCCGGGACTAGCGGGCCCGGGGAGCTGTTTTTT.

At least ten counts were recorded for this clonotype. V and J are TRBV6-1 and TRBJ2-5, with D perhaps assigned TRBD1 or TRBD2 (5 bases each). Between the trimmed V and J ends, which lost 4 bases and 1 base, there was a span of 13 bases. Germline V gene lookup returns CDR1 MNHNS and CDR2 SASEGT. This CDR3 has 15 residues. Written as DNA, the CDR3 is TGTGCCAGCAGTGCTATCTGGGGGTTCCAAGAGACCCAGTACTTC. Translated: CASSAIWGFQETQYF.

This clonotype was seen at least ten times. V gene TRBV15 combines with J gene TRBJ1-2, with 9 bases fitting TRBD1. The CDR3 consists of 14 residues. CDR1 LNHNV and CDR2 YYDKDF come from the germline V gene (reference sequence). V lost 5 bases and J lost 7; bases outside the gene matches: 8. Here the CDR3 DNA reads TGTGCCACCAGCCAGACGCGGGACAGGGTTGGCTACACCTTC. Amino acid sequence: CATSQTRDRVGYTF.

CDR3 nucleotides: TGTGCCAGCAGTGAACGTGACAGGACCCCTAACACCATATATTTT. Translated: CASSERDRTPNTIYF. This rearrangement joins TRBV25-1 to TRBJ1-3, with D maybe TRBD1 (6 bases). V dropped 2 bases and J dropped 7 bases, with 15 bases sitting between them. The V gene's germline CDR1 is MGHDK and CDR2 SYGVNS. The length of the CDR3 is 15 residues.

This clonotype was seen at least ten times. The chain is built from TRBV30 and TRBJ1-2; D gene uncertain. V lost 1 base to trimming and J lost 4 bases, with 7 bases between them. This CDR3 is 12 amino acids long. The V gene's germline CDR1 is GTSNPN and CDR2 SVGIG (reference sequence). CDR3: CAWSAETYGYTF. The CDR3 DNA reads TGTGCCTGGAGTGCAGAAACCTATGGCTACACCTTC. The whole variable domain, filled in from reference TRBV30 and TRBJ1-2, reads SQTIHQWPATLVQPVGSPLSLECTVEGTSNPNLYWYRQAAGRGLQLLFYSVGIGQISSEVPQNLSASRPQDRQFILSSKKLLLSDSGFYLCAWSAETYGYTFGSGTRLTVV.

This clonotype was seen repeatedly, ten times or more. The J gene is TRBJ1-1, the V gene TRBV7-9; D uncertain. CDR3 length: 13 amino acids. Per germline, CDR1 SEHNR and CDR2 FQNEAQ (reference sequence). V was shortened by 1 base and J by 6 bases, with 9 bases between the two germline ends. This CDR3 reads CASSLGLGAEAFF. CDR3 in DNA: TGTGCCAGCAGCTTAGGTTTGGGCGCTGAAGCTTTCTTT.

This clonotype was seen ten or more times. The chain uses TRBV2 and TRBJ2-1; perhaps D is TRBD1 or TRBD2 (5 bases each). V gave up 5 bases and J gave up 0 bases, with 11 bases separating them. The V gene's germline CDR1 is SNHLY and CDR2 FYNNEI. The CDR3 has 15 amino acids. The CDR3 reads CASSRGVNSYNEQFF. The CDR3 region has the DNA TGTGCCAGCAGTCGAGGGGTGAACTCCTACAATGAGCAGTTCTTC.

V usage is TRBV4-2 and J usage is TRBJ2-5; 7 bases line up with TRBD2. The ends lost 0 bases at V and 5 bases at J; junction bases unmatched: 9. Per germline, CDR1 LGHNA and CDR2 YNFKEQ. The CDR3 consists of 16 residues. The CDR3 nucleotides read TGTGCCAGCAGCCAAGAGCTAGCGGTTGTCCTGGAGACCCAGTACTTC. Residues: CASSQELAVVLETQYF.

This clonotype was detected ten times or more. The rearrangement uses TRBV5-1 and TRBJ2-2; D is unclear. Germline V CDR1 and CDR2: SGHRS, YFSETQ. The CDR3 covers 15 residues. Trimming shortened V by 0 bases and J by 1 base, and 7 bases separated the two germline ends. CDR3 sequence: CASSLGRVNTGELFF. Written as DNA, the CDR3 is TGCGCCAGCAGCTTGGGCCGAGTGAACACCGGGGAGCTGTTTTTT.

There are many counts of this clonotype. V and J are TRBV12-3 or TRBV12-4 and TRBJ2-7, with 9 nucleotides matching TRBD1. This CDR3 is built from 13 residues. V trimming: 6 bases; J trimming: 5 bases; junction bases outside the gene matches: 5. The CDR3 coding sequence is TGTGCCAGCAGGGGTACAGGGGGCCACGAGCAGTACTTC. It yields the protein CASRGTGGHEQYF.

This clonotype showed up many times. The chain combines TRBV20-1 with TRBJ2-1, with TRBD2 matching 10 bases. Trimming took 1 base from V and 6 from J; bases not matched to a gene: 12. Germline V gene sequence: CDR1 DFQATT, CDR2 SNEGSKA (reference sequence). This CDR3 is built from 17 residues. The CDR3 loop reads CSARGGYSSGSGNEQFF. CDR3 DNA: TGCAGTGCTAGAGGCGGGTATTCTAGCGGGAGCGGCAATGAGCAGTTCTTC.

The table lists this clonotype with a count of one. The CDR3 region is CVTGVPGYNEQFF. In DNA form, the CDR3 reads TGTGTTACAGGGGTGCCTGGTTACAATGAGCAGTTCTTC. The genes are TRBV5-4 and TRBJ2-1; 7 bases agree with TRBD1. Germline CDR1 SGHNT, CDR2 YYREEE (reference sequence). The CDR3 totals 13 residues.

This clonotype has ten or more counts. The gene calls are TRBV20-1 and TRBJ2-1; D might be TRBD1 (6 bases). V gave up 1 base and J gave up 5 bases, with 12 bases separating them. The CDR3 has 14 amino acids. CDR1 and CDR2 from the germline V gene are DFQATT and SNEGSKA (reference sequence). This CDR3 reads CSARAGVGHNEQFF. The CDR3 region has the DNA TGCAGTGCTAGAGCAGGGGTCGGTCACAATGAGCAGTTCTTC.

This clonotype occurred a few times. The chain links TRBV12-3 or TRBV12-4 to TRBJ1-1; 8 bases map to TRBD1. With V trimmed by 6 bases and J by 6 bases, 6 bases remained unmatched. The CDR3 length is 13 residues. The CDR3 DNA sequence: TGTGCCAGCAGCCAACAGGGGGTCGCTGAAGCTTTCTTT. Its translation is CASSQQGVAEAFF.

The genes are TRBV2 and TRBJ2-3; a weak D match, TRBD2 (5 bases). The CDR3 contains 14 residues. V was trimmed by 3 bases and J by 2 bases, leaving 9 bases between them. Germline values: CDR1 SNHLY, CDR2 FYNNEI. The CDR3 DNA sequence: TGTGCCAGCAGTGACGGACTCATCACAGATACGCAGTATTTT. Translated: CASSDGLITDTQYF.

This clonotype was detected only a few times. This sequence joins TRBV5-1 and TRBJ2-3, with D possibly being TRBD2 (6 bases). Between the trimmed V and J ends, which lost 7 bases and 6 bases, there was a span of 21 bases. This CDR3 spans 15 amino acids. Germline CDR1 is SGHRS and CDR2 is YFSETQ. The CDR3 region has the DNA TGCGCCAGCGGCGCATCCGCGGGACTCAGGGATACGCAGTATTTT. Its translation: CASGASAGLRDTQYF.

This clonotype has a count of ten or more. This chain links TRBV11-2 with TRBJ1-6; D remains unclear. Looked up from germline, CDR1 is SGHAT and CDR2 is FQNNGV. Trimming left V 10 bases short and J 10 bases short, with 17 bases between. The CDR3 length is 13 residues. This CDR3 is CATSGTTYSPLHF. The DNA for the CDR3 is TGTGCCACCTCAGGAACGACCTACTCACCCCTCCACTTT.